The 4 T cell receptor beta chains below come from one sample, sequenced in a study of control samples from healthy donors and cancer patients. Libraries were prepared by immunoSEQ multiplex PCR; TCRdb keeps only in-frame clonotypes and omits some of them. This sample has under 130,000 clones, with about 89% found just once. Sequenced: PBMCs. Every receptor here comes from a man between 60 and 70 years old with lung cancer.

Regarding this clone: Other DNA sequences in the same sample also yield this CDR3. The CDR3 sequence: CASSRQANQPQHF. For the CDR3, the DNA is TGTGCCAGCAGTCGGCAGGCCAATCAGCCCCAGCATTTT. This sequence joins TRBV6-4 and TRBJ1-5; D unclear. The germline V and J ends were trimmed by 5 bases and 3 bases, with 8 bases remaining between them. The germline V gene has CDR1 MRHNA and CDR2 SNTAGT. CDR3 length: 13 amino acids.

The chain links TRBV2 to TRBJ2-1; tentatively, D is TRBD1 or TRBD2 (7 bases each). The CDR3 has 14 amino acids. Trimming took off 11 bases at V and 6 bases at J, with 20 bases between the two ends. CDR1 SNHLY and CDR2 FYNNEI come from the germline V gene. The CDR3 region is CASVSGRGPNEQFF. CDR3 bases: TGTGCCTCGGTTTCGGGGAGGGGGCCCAATGAGCAGTTCTTC.

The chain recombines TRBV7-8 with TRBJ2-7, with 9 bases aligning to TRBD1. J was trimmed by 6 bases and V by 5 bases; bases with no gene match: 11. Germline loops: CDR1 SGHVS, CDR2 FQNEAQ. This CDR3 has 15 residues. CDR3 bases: TGTGCCAGCAGCCTATCGGGGGGACAGGGTGGCGAGCAGTACTTC. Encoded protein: CASSLSGGQGGEQYF.

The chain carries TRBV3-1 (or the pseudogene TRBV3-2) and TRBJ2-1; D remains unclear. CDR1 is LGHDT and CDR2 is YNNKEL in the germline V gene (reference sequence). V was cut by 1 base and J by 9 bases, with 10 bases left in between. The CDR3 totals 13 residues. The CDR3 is CASSQGTVIEQFF. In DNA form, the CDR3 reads TGTGCCAGCAGCCAAGGCACAGTCATTGAGCAGTTCTTC.